This T cell receptor beta chain was captured by sequencing in a study of OX40 agonist ivuxolimab in advanced cancers. This clone was recorded once. Profiled with immunoSEQ multiplex PCR; TCRdb holds only in-frame clones, not every one. The sample yields tens of thousands of clones, roughly 85% seen once. The sequenced sample was CD4+ or CD8+ T cells sorted from blood, obtained in a trial of the OX40 agonist ivuxolimab. The TCR comes from an adult with an advanced solid tumor such as melanoma, head and neck, liver or kidney cancer.

Here the CDR3 DNA reads TGTGCCAGCAGTTCCCCTCCAGGCCTGGACCATGGCTACACCTTC. Translated, it gives CASSSPPGLDHGYTF. V is TRBV28 and J is TRBJ1-2; no reliable D call. The germline V gene encodes CDR1 MDHEN and CDR2 SYDVKM. The V and J ends lost 4 bases and 6 bases respectively, with 18 bases between them. There are 15 residues in the CDR3.